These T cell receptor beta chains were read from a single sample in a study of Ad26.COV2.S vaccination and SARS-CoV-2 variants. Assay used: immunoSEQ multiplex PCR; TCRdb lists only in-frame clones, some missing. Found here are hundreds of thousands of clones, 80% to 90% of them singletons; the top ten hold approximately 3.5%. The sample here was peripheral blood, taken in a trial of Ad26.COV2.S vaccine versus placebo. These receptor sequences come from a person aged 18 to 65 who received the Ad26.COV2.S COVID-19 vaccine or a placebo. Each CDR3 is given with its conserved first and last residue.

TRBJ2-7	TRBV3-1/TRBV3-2	CASTLTGGYEQYF
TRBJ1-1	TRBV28	CASTVGQGVLAFF
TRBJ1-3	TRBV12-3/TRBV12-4	CASSFAGNTIYF
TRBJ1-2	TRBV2	CASSGTGLGYTF
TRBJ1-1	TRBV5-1	CASSLGGQGTTEAFF
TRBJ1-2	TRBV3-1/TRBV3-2	CASSRDRGYNYGYTF
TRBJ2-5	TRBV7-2	CASSSRETQYF
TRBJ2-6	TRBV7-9	CASHSGQGVSGANVLTF
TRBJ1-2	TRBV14	CASSPARYYGYTF
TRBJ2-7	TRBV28	CASSPSGARLGEQYF
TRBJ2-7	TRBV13	CASSGGTGNYQQYF
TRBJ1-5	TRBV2	CASSDEGGNQPQHF
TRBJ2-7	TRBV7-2	CASSTGLQQYF
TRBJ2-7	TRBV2	CASSDGRNIYEQYF
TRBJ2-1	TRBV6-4	CASSDSSGSYNEQFF
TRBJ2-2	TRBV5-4	CASSLWGGNTGELFF
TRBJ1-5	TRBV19	CASSTPDRGYQPQHF
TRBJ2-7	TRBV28	CASSHPVPVYEQYF
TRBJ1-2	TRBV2	CASSEERQFTSSNGYTF
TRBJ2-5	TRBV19	CASSQGVETQYF
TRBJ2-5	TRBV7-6	CASSLGQGTQETQYF
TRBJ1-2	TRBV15	CATSEGLQGSLRGYTF
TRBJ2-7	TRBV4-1	CASSQAQDGYEQYF
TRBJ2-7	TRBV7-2	CASSSGLAGGPGEQYF
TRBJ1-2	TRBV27	CASSLLPRTGGEFNYGYTF
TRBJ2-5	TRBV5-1	CASSFSGQETQYF
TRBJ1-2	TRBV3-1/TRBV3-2	CASSALRDRGRGYGYTF
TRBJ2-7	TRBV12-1	CASSPWARGQGPLYEQYF